This T cell receptor beta chain stems from a study of blood T cells in healthy people across ages. Using a J-beta primer mix together with a sample-barcoded 5' primer, a second PCR was run for about 6 to 11 cycles. MiXCR, run by TCRdb on the 5' RACE reads, gives a single entry per CDR3 protein. This sample yields 1,500,000 or so distinct CDR3 sequences, of which 59% are seen a single time; over 5.5% belongs to the top ten. Germline V gene lookup returns CDR1 LGHNA and CDR2 YNFKEQ. V lost 0 bases to trimming and J lost 12 bases, with 20 bases between them. This CDR3 is 16 amino acids long. Aged about 6 to 90, donors were systemically healthy Caucasians from Russia.

The rearrangement joins TRBV4-2 to TRBJ1-4; maybe TRBD1 (6 bases). The sequence was obtained from a man between 18 and 29 years old in good health. The specimen was blood. The CDR3 sequence: CASSQDWTVEVEQLFF. CDR3 DNA sequence: TGTGCCAGCAGCCAAGATTGGACAGTAGAGGTAGAACAACTGTTTTTT.